Listed below are T cell receptor beta chains from one sample, sequenced in a study of blood T cell repertoires in COVID-19. Measured with immunoSEQ multiplex PCR; TCRdb has only the in-frame clones, and not every one. Altogether 60,000 to 75,000 clones are present, more than 80% being singletons, with the ten largest covering roughly 32%. Sample: peripheral blood. These receptors were collected from an elderly woman with active or convalescent COVID-19. The conserved cysteine and the conserved F or W are not part of the CDR3 here. The order of the fields is V gene, CDR3 protein.

TRBV7-2	ASSFSPSGGAF
TRBV5-6	ASSLVPSGPDTQY
TRBV3-1/TRBV3-2	ASRRTSGAYEQY
TRBV5-1	ASSWGQSGYGYT
TRBV9	ASSVVTGGAGANVLT
TRBV12-5	ASGLVLFGGGAVNEKLF
TRBV6-5	ASRTSGGYEQY
TRBV7-7	ASSTDREETQY
TRBV12-3/TRBV12-4	ASSLSRGVGYT
TRBV10-1	ASSEGTDYEQY
TRBV6-1	ASSERGQANTEAF
TRBV15	ATSMPGGFSSTGELF
TRBV4-1	ASSQGGQGSNQPQH
TRBV6-5	ASSYSSYSNQPQH
TRBV2	ASSPGQAFL
TRBV21-1	ASRPKGYT
TRBV6-6	ASSSGGTEAF
TRBV5-1	ASPPSLAGADTQY
TRBV7-9	ASSLEGTGGETQY
TRBV5-4	ASSSLVGLIGGYT
TRBV28	ASSFLQGTDTQY
TRBV11-2	ASSYRITEAF
TRBV7-2	ASSRDTQGGYGYT
TRBV15	ATSRDLPNNEQF
TRBV10-3	ATWTGSITTTNYGYT
TRBV28	ASSLYFTEAF